Here is one T cell receptor (beta chain) with its context. Its cognate antigen is unknown. MiXCR, run by TCRdb on the reads, gives a single entry per CDR3 protein. The sample lists roughly 160,000 distinct CDR3 sequences; about a fifth were seen once. The germline V gene encodes CDR1 SGHVS and CDR2 FNYEAQ. V dropped 0 bases and J dropped 0 bases, with 6 bases sitting between them. The CDR3 runs 15 residues. The data were taken from a study of T cell repertoires in cytomegalovirus infection. Background on the study: Epitope selection comprised recently identified HLA-C-restricted CMV epitopes and well-studied HLA-B-restricted CMV epitopes.

This specimen was CD8+ T cells from cultured PBMCs, taken from culture after CMV antigen stimulation. The clonotype was recovered from a human donor in good health (CMV status not recorded). Some clones in this sample may be carry-over from other donors' samples. The chain carries TRBV7-6 and TRBJ1-3; D call uncertain. The CDR3 coding sequence is TGTGCCAGCAGCTTAGCGGGAGGCTCTGGAAACACCATATATTTT. This encodes CASSLAGGSGNTIYF.